This T cell receptor beta chain was obtained from a study of blood T cell repertoires in COVID-19 (dated by TCRdb to about 2020). A note on the overall study: The collaborator samples originated in the United States, Italy and Spain and spanned the acute and convalescent phases of COVID-19. The material from the prospective study consisted of cDNA or gDNA derived from T cells, B-cell-depleted T cells, or PBMCs. The dataset comprised deeply sampled blood TCRbeta repertoires from subjects exposed to, actively infected with, or recovered from COVID-19. A freely available public database, intended as a resource for researchers studying the immune response to SARS-CoV-2, is where the repertoires were released. Samples were obtained from the ongoing ImmuneRACE study (first 160 participants) and from over a thousand subjects provided by 6 global collaborators. Sample metadata almost always included a de-identified subject ID, COVID-19 status, age in years and sex. HLA class I and class II types, where available, came from metadata supplied by the sample provider rather than from assay-based typing.

The CDR3 goes from the cysteine to the phenylalanine over 14 residues. Solely the CDR3 DNA is kept, with 42 bases framed from the first base. V lost 0 bases and J lost 0 bases; the stretch between them is 5 bases long. In the germline V gene, CDR1 corresponds to SGHRS and CDR2 to YFSETQ. A note on this clone: Its recognized antigen is unknown. Qualities for individual bases were not recorded, and no much larger clone is one base off. Other DNA sequences in the same sample also yield this CDR3.

Each collaborating institution followed its own protocols to collect whole blood in K2EDTA tubes. For TCRbeta analysis, collaborators shipped samples as frozen whole blood, isolated PBMCs, or DNA extracted from either of those sample types. TCRbeta CDR3 regions were amplified from genomic DNA using the immunoSEQ Assay, a bias-controlled multiplex PCR. The authors processed their data as follows. Nucleated cell counts per sample were estimated from amplification of reference gene primers within the assay. To quantify the absolute abundance of each unique TCRbeta CDR3 rearrangement, sequence reads were collapsed and filtered. For each sample, productive Simpson clonality was calculated as the square root of Simpson's diversity index over productive rearrangements. TCRdb re-hosts the immuneACCESS table, in-frame sequences only. Its copies lack some clones; in the studies checked, an unresolved V gene accounts for under half of them, and the cause for the rest is not known. The DNA gave D and trimming, while V, J and clone size come from that table. This sample has under 250,000 clones in its table, and around 85% of those were observed once. The ten top clones hold 6.2% of the sample.

General findings and caveats noted by the study authors: How much clinical and demographic metadata was included differed by source and by participant, and the metadata was provided uncurated.

The receptor's source is a man between 60 and 70 years old with acute or convalescent COVID-19. The rearrangement combines TRBV5-1 with TRBJ2-3; the D gene identity is not certain. The sequenced material came from peripheral blood. This receptor carries the CDR3 CASSLDSSTDTQYF. At the DNA level, the sequence is TGCGCCAGCAGCTTGGACAGTAGCACAGATACGCAGTATTTT.